This T cell receptor (beta chain) was identified in a study of OX40 agonist ivuxolimab in advanced cancers. Study-wide results and limits: Expanded clones were, on average, more numerous in CD8+ T cells than in CD4+. Doses of 0.1 to 3.0 mg/kg were accompanied by clonal expansion of CD4+ and CD8+ blood T cells by week 6.

Of note for this clone: Its antigen is as yet unknown.

After removal of 6 bases from V and 5 bases from J, the junction contained 9 bases not matched to a gene. This CDR3 contains 16 residues. CDR1 is ENHRY, CDR2 SYGVKD, per germline. Measured with immunoSEQ multiplex PCR; TCRdb has only the in-frame clones, and not every one. The repertoire holds tens of thousands of clones, with roughly 87% as singletons. The sequences come from CD4+ or CD8+ T cells sorted from blood, collected in a trial of the OX40 agonist ivuxolimab. This clonotype was sampled from an adult with an advanced solid tumor such as melanoma, head and neck, liver or kidney cancer. The rearrangement links TRBV10-3 to TRBJ2-7; TRBD2 matches 14 bases. DNA of the CDR3: TGTGCCATCAGCCCGGGGGGGACTAGCGGGAGACACGAGCAGTACTTC. It specifies CAISPGGTSGRHEQYF.